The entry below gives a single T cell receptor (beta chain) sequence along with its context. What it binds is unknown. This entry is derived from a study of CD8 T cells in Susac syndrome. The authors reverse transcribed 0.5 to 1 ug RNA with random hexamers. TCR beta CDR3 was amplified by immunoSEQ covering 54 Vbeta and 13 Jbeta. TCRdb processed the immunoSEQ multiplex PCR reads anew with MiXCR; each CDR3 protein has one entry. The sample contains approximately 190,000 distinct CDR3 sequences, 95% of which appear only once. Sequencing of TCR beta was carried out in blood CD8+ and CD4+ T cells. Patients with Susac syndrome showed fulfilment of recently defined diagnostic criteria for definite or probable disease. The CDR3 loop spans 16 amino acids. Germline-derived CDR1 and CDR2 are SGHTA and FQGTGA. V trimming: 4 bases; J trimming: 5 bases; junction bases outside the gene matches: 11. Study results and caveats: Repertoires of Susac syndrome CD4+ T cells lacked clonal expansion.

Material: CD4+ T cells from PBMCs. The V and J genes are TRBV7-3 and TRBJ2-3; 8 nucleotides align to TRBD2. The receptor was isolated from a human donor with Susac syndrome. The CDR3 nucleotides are TGTGCCAGCAGCTCCAACCCCGGGGGGGCCGGAGATACGCAGTATTTT. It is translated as CASSSNPGGAGDTQYF.